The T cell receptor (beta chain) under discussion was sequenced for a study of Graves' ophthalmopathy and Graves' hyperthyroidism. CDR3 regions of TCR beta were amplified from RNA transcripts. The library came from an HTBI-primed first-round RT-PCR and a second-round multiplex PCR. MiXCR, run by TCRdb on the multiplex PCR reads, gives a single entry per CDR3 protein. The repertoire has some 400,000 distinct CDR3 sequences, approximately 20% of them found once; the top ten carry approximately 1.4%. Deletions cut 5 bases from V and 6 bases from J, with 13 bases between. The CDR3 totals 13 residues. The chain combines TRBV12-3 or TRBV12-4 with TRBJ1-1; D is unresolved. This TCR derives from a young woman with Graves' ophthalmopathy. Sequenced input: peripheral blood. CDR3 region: CASSHSLGSEAFF. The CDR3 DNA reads TGTGCCAGCAGTCATTCCCTCGGGTCTGAAGCTTTCTTT.